The 21 T cell receptor gamma chains in this list originate from one sample, sequenced in a study of gamma-delta chains in newborns, infants, children (dated by TCRdb to between 2019 and 2020). Reads for this sample came from an Illumina MiSeq. After TCRdb called clones again from the public reads with CATT, rows with identical DNA were merged. For this sample the table gives roughly 1,200 gamma-chain clones, of which roughly 64% were detected only once. Clones ranked in the top ten supply about 30% of the sample. Material for sequencing was blood. The receptors come from a child who was a newborn, infant or young child, either healthy, febrile or measles-vaccinated (not recorded which).

J is TRGJ1 or TRGJ2 and V is TRGV9. The J gene comes from matching the DNA to germline here; TCRdb lacks it. Trimming cost V 0 bases and J 12 bases; bases outside gene matches: 8. Germline CDR1 GITISATS, CDR2 ISYDGTV (reference sequence). CDR3 length equals 12 residues. The CDR3 region is CALWEVLTPKLF. CDR3 DNA sequence: TGTGCCTTGTGGGAGGTGCTCACCCCGAAACTCTTT.

The chain couples TRGV8 to TRGJ1 or TRGJ2. TCRdb is silent on the J gene; assignment here came from matching the DNA to germline. The germline V gene encodes CDR1 VENAVY and CDR2 YDSYNSRV. The CDR3 is 13 residues long. Trimming removed 0 bases from V and 6 bases from J; junction bases left unmatched: 5. CDR3 nucleotide sequence: TGTGCCACCTGGGATAGGCAGGGTTATAAGAAACTCTTT. It specifies CATWDRQGYKKLF.

The chain uses TRGV9 and TRGJP1. TCRdb records no J gene; here it was assigned by comparing the DNA to germline. The CDR3 totals 16 residues. V was pared by 3 bases and J by 0 bases, with 7 bases of the junction left unmatched. The germline V gene encodes CDR1 GITISATS and CDR2 ISYDGTV (reference sequence). The CDR3 loop is CALWESTYTTGWFKIF. The CDR3 nucleotides read TGTGCCTTGTGGGAGTCCACCTATACCACTGGTTGGTTCAAGATATTT.

There are a few counts of this clone. The chain couples TRGV9 to TRGJP. TCRdb lists no J gene, so it was determined here by aligning the DNA to germline. Germline V gene data show CDR1 as GITISATS and CDR2 as ISYDGTV (reference sequence). The CDR3 length is 16 residues. Trimming at V came to 4 bases and at J to 9 bases, leaving 9 bases not matched to a gene. CDR3 protein: CALWDVVGLGKKIKVF. CDR3 coding DNA: TGTGCCTTGTGGGACGTCGTCGGGTTGGGCAAAAAAATCAAGGTATTT.

The chain employs TRGV9 and TRGJ1 or TRGJ2. Here the J gene came from matching the DNA to germline, since TCRdb omits it. Germline V gene sequence: CDR1 GITISATS, CDR2 ISYDGTV (reference sequence). This CDR3 comprises 11 residues. V shed 0 bases and J 12 bases; nucleotides not matched to a gene: 5. CDR3 in amino acids: CALWEVRGKLF. As DNA, the CDR3 is TGTGCCTTGTGGGAGGTGCGAGGGAAACTCTTT.

This clone was detected only once. The same CDR3 also results from other DNA sequences found in this sample. The chain carries TRGV9 and TRGJP. The J gene was not available in TCRdb and was assigned here by matching the DNA to germline segments. Germline values: CDR1 GITISATS, CDR2 ISYDGTV (reference sequence). The V and J ends lost 0 bases and 6 bases, in that order; junction bases with no gene match: 5. The CDR3 contains 17 residues. The CDR3 loop is CALWEVRGELGKKIKVF. The CDR3 DNA is TGTGCCTTGTGGGAGGTGCGGGGAGAGTTGGGCAAAAAAATCAAGGTATTT.

This chain joins TRGV2 and TRGJ1 or TRGJ2. TCRdb lists no J gene, so it was determined here by aligning the DNA to germline. This CDR3 is built from 14 residues. Trimming at V came to 0 bases and at J to 5 bases, leaving 7 bases not matched to a gene. The V gene's germline CDR1 is EGSNGY and CDR2 YDSYNSKV. The chain's CDR3 is CATWDGRDNYKKLF. In DNA, the CDR3 is TGTGCCACCTGGGACGGGCGGGACAATTATAAGAAACTCTTT.

Of note for this clone: The identical CDR3 is also encoded by other nucleotide sequences in the sample. J is TRGJP and V is TRGV9. The J gene comes from matching the DNA to germline here; TCRdb lacks it. This CDR3 comprises 17 residues. CDR1 and CDR2 from the germline V gene are GITISATS and ISYDGTV (reference sequence). J lost 7 bases, V lost 0 bases, and 6 bases had no gene match. CDR3 in amino acids: CALWEVHEELGKKIKVF. CDR3 nucleotides: TGTGCCTTGTGGGAGGTGCATGAGGAGTTGGGCAAAAAAATCAAGGTATTT.

This clone came up a few times. Possible read error: a much larger clone is one base away. The CDR3 spells CALWEEQLGKKIKVF. CDR3 sequence (DNA): TGTGCCTTGTGGGAGGAACAGTTGGGCAAAAAAATCAAGGTATTT. J is TRGJP and V is TRGV9. The J gene is not listed in TCRdb, so it was assigned here from a DNA match to germline. V was clipped by 2 bases and J by 8 bases; unmatched bases: 3. The germline V gene has CDR1 GITISATS and CDR2 ISYDGTV (reference sequence). The CDR3 loop spans 15 amino acids.

The rearrangement links TRGV9 to TRGJ1 or TRGJ2. The J gene is absent in TCRdb and was assigned here via DNA matching to germline. The CDR3 covers 11 residues. Germline CDR1 and CDR2: GITISATS and ISYDGTV (reference sequence). V dropped 5 bases and J dropped 7; count of bases not matched to a gene: 5. The DNA of the CDR3 is TGTGCCTTGTGGGTTGGATATAAGAAACTCTTT. Translation: CALWVGYKKLF.

The chain joins TRGV9 to TRGJ1 or TRGJ2. The J gene, missing from TCRdb, was assigned here through DNA to germline matching. CDR1 and CDR2 (germline): GITISATS, ISYDGTV (reference sequence). The CDR3 runs to 11 residues. Trimming took 1 base from V and 6 from J; bases not matched to a gene: 0. CDR3 DNA: TGTGCCTTGTGGGAGGTTTATAAGAAACTCTTT. It codes for CALWEVYKKLF.

This clone has only one observation. Different DNA sequences within this sample yield the same CDR3. This rearrangement joins TRGV9 to TRGJP. TCRdb does not report a J gene; here it was assigned by matching the DNA to germline references. Germline V CDR1 and CDR2: GITISATS, ISYDGTV (reference sequence). With 0 bases clipped from V and 5 bases from J, the junction kept 4 bases outside the gene matches. There are 17 residues in the CDR3. DNA of the CDR3: TGTGCCTTGTGGGAGGTGCAGAAAGAGTTGGGCAAAAAAATCAAGGTATTT. It translates to CALWEVQKELGKKIKVF.

This clone was counted a few times. This sequence joins TRGV9 and TRGJP. No J gene was available from TCRdb, and it was assigned here by a germline match of the DNA. CDR1 is GITISATS, CDR2 ISYDGTV, per germline (reference sequence). V lost 3 bases to trimming and J lost 4 bases; unmatched junction nucleotides: 3. This CDR3 spans 16 amino acids. This CDR3 is CALWERQELGKKIKVF. CDR3 nucleotide sequence: TGTGCCTTGTGGGAGCGCCAAGAGTTGGGCAAAAAAATCAAGGTATTT.

As concerns this clone: Different DNA sequences within this sample yield the same CDR3. The J gene is TRGJP, the V gene TRGV9. TCRdb carries no J gene annotation; the J gene was assigned here by matching the DNA with germline. The CDR3 covers 17 residues. Losses at the gene ends were 0 bases for V and 7 bases for J; bases not matched to a gene: 6. Germline loops: CDR1 GITISATS, CDR2 ISYDGTV (reference sequence). The CDR3 protein is CALWEVPRELGKKIKVF. CDR3 bases: TGTGCCTTGTGGGAGGTGCCAAGGGAGTTGGGCAAAAAAATCAAGGTATTT.

The chain joins TRGV2 to TRGJ1 or TRGJ2. No J gene was available from TCRdb, and it was assigned here by a germline match of the DNA. The J segment lost 6 bases and the V segment lost 0 bases, leaving 2 bases of the junction unmatched. Germline V gene lookup returns CDR1 EGSNGY and CDR2 YDSYNSKV. This CDR3 has 12 residues. CDR3 bases: TGTGCCACCTGGGACGGGCTTTATAAGAAACTCTTT. This sequence encodes CATWDGLYKKLF.

The chain combines TRGV9 with TRGJP. The J gene was missing in TCRdb and was found by matching the end of the DNA to germline. Germline-derived CDR1 and CDR2 are GITISATS and ISYDGTV (reference sequence). Trimming at V came to 0 bases and at J to 10 bases, leaving 9 bases not matched to a gene. The CDR3 spans 17 residues. The CDR3 sequence is CALWEVPSYLGKKIKVF. The CDR3 DNA is TGTGCCTTGTGGGAGGTGCCCTCATACTTGGGCAAAAAAATCAAGGTATTT.

The V call is TRGV9, the J call TRGJP. The J gene was missing in TCRdb and was found by matching the end of the DNA to germline. CDR1 is GITISATS, CDR2 ISYDGTV, per germline (reference sequence). This CDR3 is built from 20 residues. J lost 7 bases, V lost 0 bases, and 15 bases had no gene match. CDR3 loop: CALWEVLSNPPELGKKIKVF. In DNA, the CDR3 is TGTGCCTTGTGGGAGGTGCTGAGCAATCCCCCCGAGTTGGGCAAAAAAATCAAGGTATTT.

This clone was observed a single time. V is TRGV9 and J is TRGJP. TCRdb leaves out the J gene; it was filled in here by matching the DNA to germline. The CDR3 runs to 17 residues. Germline assignment: CDR1 GITISATS and CDR2 ISYDGTV (reference sequence). The ends lost 2 bases at V and 6 bases at J; junction bases unmatched: 7. CDR3: CALWEAWAELGKKIKVF. The DNA of the CDR3 is TGTGCCTTGTGGGAGGCCTGGGCAGAGTTGGGCAAAAAAATCAAGGTATTT.

This chain uses TRGV2 with TRGJP2. TCRdb lists no J gene, so it was determined here by aligning the DNA to germline. The CDR3 covers 14 residues. The junction had 2 bases not matched to a gene; V was cut back by 0 bases and J by 4 bases. Germline CDR1 reads EGSNGY; CDR2 reads YDSYNSKV. The CDR3 is CATWDGTSDWIKTF. CDR3 in DNA: TGTGCCACCTGGGACGGGACTAGTGATTGGATCAAGACGTTT.

This clone was seen more than once but under ten times. The chain combines TRGV3 with TRGJ1 or TRGJ2. Germline matching of the DNA provided the J gene here, since TCRdb leaves it blank. V was pared by 1 base and J by 11 bases, with 8 bases of the junction left unmatched. This CDR3 comprises 12 residues. CDR1 VTNTFY and CDR2 YDVSTARD come from the germline V gene (reference sequence). This CDR3 reads CATWDRLREKLF. The CDR3 DNA follows: TGTGCCACCTGGGACAGACTGAGGGAGAAACTCTTT.

The CDR3 loop reads CALWEAYYKKLF. CDR3 nucleotides: TGTGCCTTGTGGGAGGCTTATTATAAGAAACTCTTT. No V gene call is available, although the J gene is TRGJ1 or TRGJ2. The length of the CDR3 is 12 residues.